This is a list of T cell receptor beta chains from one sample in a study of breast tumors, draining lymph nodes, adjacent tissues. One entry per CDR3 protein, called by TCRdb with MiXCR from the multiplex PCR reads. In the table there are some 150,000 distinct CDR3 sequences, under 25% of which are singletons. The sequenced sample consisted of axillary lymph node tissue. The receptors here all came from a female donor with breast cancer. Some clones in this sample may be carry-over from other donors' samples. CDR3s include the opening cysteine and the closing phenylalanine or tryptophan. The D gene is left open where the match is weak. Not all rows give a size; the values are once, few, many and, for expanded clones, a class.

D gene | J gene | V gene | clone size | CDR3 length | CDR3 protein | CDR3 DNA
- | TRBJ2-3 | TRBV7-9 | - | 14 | CASSWAASTDTQYF | TGTGCCAGCAGCTGGGCCGCCAGCACAGATACGCAGTATTTT
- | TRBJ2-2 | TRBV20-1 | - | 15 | CSASSVGSLGGELFF | TGCAGTGCTAGTTCGGTCGGGAGCCTGGGCGGGGAGCTGTTTTTT
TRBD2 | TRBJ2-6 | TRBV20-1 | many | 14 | CSADSGSGANVLTF | TGCAGTGCCGATAGCGGGAGTGGGGCCAACGTCCTGACTTTC
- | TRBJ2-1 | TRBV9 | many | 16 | CASSVVTGRTTNEQFF | TGTGCCAGCAGCGTAGTAACGGGGCGAACCACCAATGAGCAGTTCTTC
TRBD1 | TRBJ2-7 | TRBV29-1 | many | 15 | CSVATGTGGSYEQYF | TGCAGCGTAGCTACCGGGACAGGGGGCTCCTACGAGCAGTACTTC
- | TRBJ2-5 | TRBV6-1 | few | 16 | CASSEGGGLNRETQYF | TGTGCCAGCAGTGAAGGGGGGGGGCTTAACCGAGAGACCCAGTACTTC
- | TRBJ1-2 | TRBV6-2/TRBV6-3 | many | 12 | CASSNQGFGYTF | TGTGCCAGCAGCAACCAGGGGTTCGGCTACACCTTC
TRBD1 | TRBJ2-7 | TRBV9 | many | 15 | CASSVGGTGGYEQYF | TGTGCCAGCAGCGTAGGTGGGACAGGGGGGTACGAGCAGTACTTC
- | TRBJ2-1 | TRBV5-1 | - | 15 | CASGRADSSYNEQFF | TGCGCCAGCGGCCGAGCGGACAGCTCCTACAATGAGCAGTTCTTC
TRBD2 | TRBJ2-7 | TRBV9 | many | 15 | CASSVAPSGNYEQYF | TGTGCCAGCAGCGTAGCTCCGAGCGGGAACTACGAGCAGTACTTC
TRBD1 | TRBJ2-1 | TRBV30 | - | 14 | CAHSSGQVMDEQLF | TGTGCCCATTCGTCGGGACAGGTTATGGATGAGCAGCTCTTC
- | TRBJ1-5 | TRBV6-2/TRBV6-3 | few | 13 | CASSLILDQPQHF | TGTGCCAGCAGTTTAATACTAGACCAGCCCCAGCATTTT
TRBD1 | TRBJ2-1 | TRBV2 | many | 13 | CASLTGWGGEQFF | TGTGCCAGCTTGACAGGGTGGGGCGGTGAGCAGTTCTTC
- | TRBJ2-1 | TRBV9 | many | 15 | CASSVDRLSYNEQFF | TGTGCCAGCAGCGTCGATCGGCTTTCCTACAATGAGCAGTTCTTC
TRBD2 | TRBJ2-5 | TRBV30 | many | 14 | CAWSVTGGQETQYF | TGTGCCTGGAGTGTAACGGGGGGGCAAGAGACCCAGTACTTC
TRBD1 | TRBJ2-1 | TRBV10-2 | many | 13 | CASTGGLYNEQFF | TGCGCCAGCACAGGGGGCCTTTACAATGAGCAGTTCTTC
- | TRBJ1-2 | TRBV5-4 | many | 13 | CASSLGSGYGYTF | TGTGCCAGCAGCTTGGGTTCAGGGTATGGCTACACCTTC
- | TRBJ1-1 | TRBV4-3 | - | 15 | CASSQDGLWNTEAFF | TGCGCCAGCAGCCAAGACGGACTGTGGAACACTGAAGCTTTCTTT
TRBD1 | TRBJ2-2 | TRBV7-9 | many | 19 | CASSPETGVIKVGSGELFF | TGTGCCAGCAGCCCTGAGACAGGGGTCATCAAAGTTGGTTCCGGGGAGCTGTTTTTT
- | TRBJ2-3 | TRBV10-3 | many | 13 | CAISGSGLDTQYF | TGTGCCATCAGTGGATCAGGGTTGGATACGCAGTATTTT
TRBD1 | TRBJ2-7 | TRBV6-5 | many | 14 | CASKLTGGAYEQYF | TGTGCCAGCAAATTAACAGGGGGCGCGTACGAGCAGTACTTC
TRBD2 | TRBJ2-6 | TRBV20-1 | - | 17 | CSARDGRGLSGANVLAF | TGCAGTGCTAGAGACGGGAGGGGACTCTCTGGGGCCAACGTCCTGGCTTTC
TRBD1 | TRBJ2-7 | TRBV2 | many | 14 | CATNRDRGPYEQYF | TGTGCCACCAACCGGGACAGGGGGCCCTACGAGCAGTACTTC
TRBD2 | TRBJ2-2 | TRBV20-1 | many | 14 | CSARTSEGDGELFF | TGCAGTGCTAGGACTAGCGAGGGGGACGGGGAGCTGTTTTTT
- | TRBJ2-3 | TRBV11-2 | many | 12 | CASSLRVDTQYF | TGTGCCAGCAGCTTACGTGTAGATACGCAGTATTTT
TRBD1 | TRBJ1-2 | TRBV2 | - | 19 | CASSEEELGTGRLAYGYTF | TGTGCCAGCAGTGAAGAGGAGCTTGGGACAGGGAGACTTGCCTATGGCTACACCTTC
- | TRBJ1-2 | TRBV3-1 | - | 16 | CASSQEPWTVNYGYTF | TGTGCCAGCAGCCAAGAACCATGGACGGTAAACTATGGCTACACCTTC
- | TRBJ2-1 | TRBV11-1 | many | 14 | CASSLAGSAPEQFF | TGTGCCAGCAGCTTAGCGGGTTCAGCGCCTGAGCAGTTCTTC
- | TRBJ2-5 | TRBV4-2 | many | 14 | CASSQDVGWETQYF | TGTGCCAGCAGCCAAGACGTAGGGTGGGAGACCCAGTACTTC
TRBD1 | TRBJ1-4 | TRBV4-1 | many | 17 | CASSLTTGRATNEKLFF | TGCGCCAGCAGCCTAACGACAGGGCGAGCAACTAATGAAAAACTGTTTTTT
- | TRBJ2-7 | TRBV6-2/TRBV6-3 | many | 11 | CASKGAYEQYF | TGTGCCAGCAAGGGAGCCTACGAGCAGTACTTC
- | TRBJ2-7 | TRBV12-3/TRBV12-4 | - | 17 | CASSPPVGTSYYYEQYF | TGTGCCAGCAGTCCCCCCGTGGGGACTTCCTATTACTACGAGCAGTACTTC
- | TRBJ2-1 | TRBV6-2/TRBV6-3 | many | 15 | CASRDLRDAQNEQFF | TGTGCCAGCAGAGATCTCCGGGACGCCCAAAATGAGCAGTTCTTC
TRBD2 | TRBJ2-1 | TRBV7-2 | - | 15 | CASSLRACGRHEQLF | TGTGCCAGCAGCCTAAGGGCTTGCGGGAGGCATGAGCAGCTCTTC
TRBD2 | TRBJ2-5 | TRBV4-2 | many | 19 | CASSQDPSGSLGGMETQYF | TGTGCCAGCAGCCAAGATCCCAGCGGGAGCTTAGGGGGGATGGAGACCCAGTACTTC
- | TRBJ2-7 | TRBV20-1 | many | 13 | CSARYSGDYEQYF | TGCAGTGCTAGGTATTCAGGGGACTACGAGCAGTACTTC
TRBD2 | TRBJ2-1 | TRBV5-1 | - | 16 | CASSFGRLAGNNEQFF | TGCGCCAGCAGCTTTGGGCGACTAGCGGGGAACAATGAGCAGTTCTTC